These 8 T cell receptor beta chains were all obtained from the same sample, sequenced in a study of spatial heterogeneity in lung cancer. TCRdb reanalysed the 5' RACE reads using MiXCR and keeps one entry per CDR3 protein. The data hold approximately 40,000 distinct CDR3 sequences, with around 5.2% observed a single time. Time point indicated: sample taken at primary tumor resection. The starting material was PBMCs, obtained at surgery. The receptor set was obtained from a female donor with early-stage non-small cell lung cancer.

In its sample, this clonotype was seen many times. V and J are TRBV7-2 and TRBJ1-6, with no clear D. V shed 2 bases and J shed 9 bases, with 14 bases lying between them. The germline V gene encodes CDR1 SGHTA and CDR2 FQGNSA. The CDR3 spans 15 residues. CDR3 nucleotides: TGTGCCAGCAGCTTAACGATTCTTTTGGGTTCACCCCTCCACTTT. Translation: CASSLTILLGSPLHF.

This clonotype was observed at least ten times. This chain connects TRBV2 to TRBJ1-2; D remains ambiguous. Germline CDR1 reads SNHLY; CDR2 reads FYNNEI. CDR3 length: 14 amino acids. V lost 2 bases to trimming and J lost 8 bases, with 15 bases between them. DNA of the CDR3: TGTGCCAGCAGTGAATGGGAAAGGCCACGGGGCTACACCTTC. This translates into CASSEWERPRGYTF.

This clonotype came up many times. The chain is built from TRBV7-9 and TRBJ2-3, with D possibly TRBD2 on 5 matching bases. V was clipped by 4 bases and J by 3 bases, with 8 bases between them. The germline V gene has CDR1 SEHNR and CDR2 FQNEAQ (reference sequence). The CDR3 is 13 amino acids. The CDR3 protein is CASSSDWTDTQYF. CDR3 DNA: TGTGCCAGCAGCTCGGACTGGACAGATACGCAGTATTTT.

This clonotype was counted between two and nine times. This chain joins TRBV5-1 and TRBJ2-5; D possibly corresponds to TRBD2 (6 bases). V lost 3 bases, J lost 4 bases, and 10 bases lay in between. CDR1 SGHRS and CDR2 YFSETQ come from the germline V gene. The CDR3 runs to 13 residues. This CDR3 is CASSSGERETQYF. The CDR3 DNA reads TGCGCCAGCAGCTCGGGGGAAAGAGAGACCCAGTACTTC.

This clonotype came up a few times. V usage is TRBV6-2 or TRBV6-3 and J usage is TRBJ2-7, with D possibly matching TRBD2 (7 bases). Germline CDR1 reads MNHEY; CDR2 reads SVGEGT. V lost 4 bases to trimming and J lost 3 bases, with 16 bases between them. This CDR3 has 15 amino acids. CDR3 sequence: CASSSPEGGNYEQYF. CDR3 in DNA: TGTGCCAGCAGTTCCCCCGAGGGGGGGAACTACGAGCAGTACTTC.

This clonotype is medium-sized (0.01 to 0.1%). The V call is TRBV18, the J call TRBJ2-5, with D perhaps matching TRBD1 (7 bases). CDR1 is KGHSH, CDR2 LQKENI, per germline. V gave up 6 bases and J gave up 9 bases, with 20 bases separating them. This CDR3 is built from 14 residues. The CDR3 spells CASSGGQRRMAQYF. CDR3 DNA sequence: TGTGCCAGCTCCGGGGGACAGAGGCGTATGGCCCAGTACTTC. The full variable domain, completed using reference TRBV18 and TRBJ2-5, is NAGVMQNPRHLVRRRGQEARLRCSPMKGHSHVYWYRQLPEEGLKFMVYLQKENIIDESGMPKERFSAEFPKEGPSILRIQQVVRGDSAAYFCASSGGQRRMAQYFGPGTRLLVL.

This clonotype was detected ten times or more. V and J are TRBV27 and TRBJ1-1; no firm D call. Trimming took off 7 bases at V and 1 base at J, with 13 bases between the two ends. Germline CDR1 is MNHEY and CDR2 is SMNVEV (reference sequence). The CDR3 length is 14 residues. CDR3 region: CASTWRAGNTEAFF. The CDR3, as DNA: TGTGCCAGCACCTGGAGGGCCGGGAACACTGAAGCTTTCTTT.

This clonotype was seen only a few times. The chain employs TRBV3-1 and TRBJ2-3; D possibly corresponds to TRBD2 (6 bases). This CDR3 is 14 amino acids long. The V gene's germline CDR1 is LGHDT and CDR2 YNNKEL (reference sequence). Trimming left V 7 bases short and J 1 base short, with 12 bases between. In DNA form, the CDR3 reads TGTGCCAGCAACGGCAGGGAGGGCACAGATACGCAGTATTTT. As protein: CASNGREGTDTQYF.